This passage covers 13 T cell receptor beta chains from one sample sequenced in a study of cytomegalovirus exposure and HLA in healthy donors. The study ran its PCR with 60 Vbeta and 13 Jbeta primers. The method was immunoSEQ multiplex PCR; TCRdb's version includes in-frame clones alone and lacks a portion of them. The sample lists 120,000 to 150,000 clones; about three quarters were seen once. The material sequenced was PBMCs. These receptor sequences come from a human donor in good health.

The chain has TRBV7-8 and TRBJ2-7; 9 bases fit TRBD2. The CDR3 contains 15 residues. V lost 5 bases, J lost 0 bases, and 5 bases stayed unmatched. The V gene's germline CDR1 is SGHVS and CDR2 FQNEAQ. In nucleotides, the CDR3 is TGTGCCAGCAGCCAGTCTAGCGGGATCTCCTACGAGCAGTACTTC. This sequence encodes CASSQSSGISYEQYF.

With respect to this clone: One junction end disagrees with the germline gene, perhaps due to a read error. The V gene is TRBV7-7, the J gene TRBJ2-2; weak D call: TRBD2 (5 bases). The CDR3 covers 15 residues. Looked up from germline, CDR1 is SSHAT and CDR2 is FNYEAQ (reference sequence). The CDR3 is CASSLVVGVAGELFF. In DNA, the CDR3 is TGTGCTAGCAGCTTAGTGGTCGGGGTAGCCGGGGAGCTGTTTTTT.

The chain carries TRBV5-1 and TRBJ1-2; 8 bases align to TRBD1. The CDR3 consists of 14 residues. Germline V gives CDR1 SGHRS, CDR2 YFSETQ. The V and J ends lost 3 bases and 4 bases, in that order; junction bases with no gene match: 5. The CDR3 protein is CASSWTGNAYGYTF. The DNA of the CDR3 is TGCGCCAGCAGCTGGACAGGGAACGCCTATGGCTACACCTTC.

The chain uses TRBV18 and TRBJ1-5, with TRBD1 matching over 9 bases. CDR1 and CDR2 from the germline V gene are KGHSH and LQKENI. The V gene end was trimmed by 3 bases and the J gene end by 0 bases; junction bases not matched to a gene: 6. This CDR3 comprises 17 residues. In DNA, the CDR3 is TGTGCCAGCTCACCGGGACAGGGCCGTTATAGCAATCAGCCCCAGCATTTT. Translation gives CASSPGQGRYSNQPQHF. The entire variable domain, with the rest obtained from reference TRBV18 and TRBJ1-5, is as follows: NAGVMQNPRHLVRRRGQEARLRCSPMKGHSHVYWYRQLPEEGLKFMVYLQKENIIDESGMPKERFSAEFPKEGPSILRIQQVVRGDSAAYFCASSPGQGRYSNQPQHFGDGTRLSIL.

This CDR3 is CASSSGTSPDTQYF. The CDR3 region has the DNA TGTGCCAGCAGCTCCGGGACTAGCCCAGATACGCAGTATTTT. This rearrangement joins TRBV5-4 to TRBJ2-3; 9 nucleotides align to TRBD2. Germline CDR1 SGHNT, CDR2 YYREEE (reference sequence). CDR3 length equals 14 residues. J was trimmed by 4 bases and V by 3 bases; bases with no gene match: 3.

The chain has TRBV7-8 and TRBJ1-5; D gene ambiguous. Trimming cost V 2 bases and J 9 bases, with 17 bases left between them. Per the germline V gene, CDR1 is SGHVS and CDR2 is FQNEAQ. The CDR3 sequence is 15 residues long. CDR3 nucleotide sequence: TGTGCCAGCAGCTTAAGACCCGGGAGCACTCGGCCCCAGCATTTT. As protein: CASSLRPGSTRPQHF.

In DNA form, the CDR3 reads TGTGCCAGCAGCTTAGAGTCCAGTTCCGAGCAGTACTTC. Translating gives CASSLESSSEQYF. V gene TRBV11-3 combines with J gene TRBJ2-7, with D hard to call. This CDR3 comprises 13 residues. V lost 0 bases, J lost 6 bases, and 9 bases lay in between. Germline V CDR1 and CDR2: SGHNT, YENEEA.

The chain couples TRBV6-6 to TRBJ2-3; TRBD2 agrees at 7 bases. The junction had 5 bases not matched to a gene; V was cut back by 8 bases and J by 6 bases. The CDR3 has 12 amino acids. Germline V gene data show CDR1 as MNHNY and CDR2 as SVGAGI (reference sequence). The CDR3 spells CASSYSGDTQYF. The CDR3 bases are TGTGCCAGCTCGTATAGCGGGGATACGCAGTATTTT.

The gene calls are TRBV30 and TRBJ2-2; TRBD1 agrees at 9 bases. This CDR3 region has 16 residues. CDR1 and CDR2 from the germline V gene are GTSNPN and SVGIG (reference sequence). After removal of 5 bases from V and 4 bases from J, the junction contained 11 bases not matched to a gene. This CDR3 reads CAWETLGQGLTGELFF. The DNA for the CDR3 is TGTGCCTGGGAGACCCTGGGACAGGGCCTCACCGGGGAGCTGTTTTTT.

This clone has only one observation. The junction departs from the called germline gene at one end, perhaps through a read error. The genes are TRBV20-1 and TRBJ2-1; no firm D call. The CDR3 runs to 11 residues. In germline, CDR1 is DFQATT, CDR2 SNEGSKA (reference sequence). CDR3 coding DNA: TGCAGTGCCCTGCCGGTGACTGAGGAGTTCTTC. As protein: CSALPVTEEFF.

This rearrangement joins TRBV6-1 to TRBJ1-2; 7 nucleotides line up with TRBD1. The J segment lost 4 bases and the V segment lost 2 bases, leaving 10 bases of the junction unmatched. Per germline, CDR1 MNHNS and CDR2 SASEGT. There are 16 residues in the CDR3. The CDR3 DNA follows: TGTGCCAGCAGTGAATCCCGACAGGGTCTTTTCTATGGCTACACCTTC. It specifies CASSESRQGLFYGYTF.

The chain employs TRBV10-1 and TRBJ2-5, with D maybe TRBD2 (6 bases). V dropped 3 bases and J dropped 5 bases, with 16 bases sitting between them. This CDR3 has 15 amino acids. Germline loops: CDR1 WNHNN, CDR2 SYGVQD (reference sequence). CDR3 in amino acids: CASSESKEGIETQYF. CDR3 nucleotides: TGCGCCAGCAGTGAATCGAAGGAGGGCATTGAGACCCAGTACTTC.

This chain links TRBV7-9 with TRBJ2-3, with unresolved D. There are 14 residues in the CDR3. The germline V gene encodes CDR1 SEHNR and CDR2 FQNEAQ (reference sequence). The V end lost 2 bases, the J end lost 6 bases, and 12 bases lay between the germline ends. The CDR3 nucleotides are TGTGCCAGCAGCTTAAGCGCGGCCACCGATACGCAGTATTTT. Amino acid sequence: CASSLSAATDTQYF. Complete variable domain (other parts from reference TRBV7-9 and TRBJ2-3): DTGVSQNPRHKITKRGQNVTFRCDPISEHNRLYWYRQTLGQGPEFLTYFQNEAQLEKSRLLSDRFSAERPKGSFSTLEIQRTEQGDSAMYLCASSLSAATDTQYFGPGTRLTVL.